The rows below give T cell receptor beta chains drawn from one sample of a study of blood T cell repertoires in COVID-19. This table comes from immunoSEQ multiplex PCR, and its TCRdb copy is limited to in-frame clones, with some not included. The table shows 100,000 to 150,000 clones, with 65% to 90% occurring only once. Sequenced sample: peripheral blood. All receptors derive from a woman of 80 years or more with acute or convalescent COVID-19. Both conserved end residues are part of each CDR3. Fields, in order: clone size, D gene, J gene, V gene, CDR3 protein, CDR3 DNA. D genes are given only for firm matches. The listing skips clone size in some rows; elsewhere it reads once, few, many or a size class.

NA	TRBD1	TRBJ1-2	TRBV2	CASSPQGARGTYGYTF	TGTGCCAGCAGCCCTCAGGGGGCGCGGGGAACCTATGGCTACACCTTC
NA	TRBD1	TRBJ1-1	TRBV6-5	CASRADRGGEAFF	TGTGCCAGCAGGGCTGACAGGGGAGGTGAAGCTTTCTTT
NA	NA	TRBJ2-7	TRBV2	CASSVPFGVHEQYF	TGTGCCAGCAGTGTCCCCTTCGGAGTCCACGAGCAGTACTTC
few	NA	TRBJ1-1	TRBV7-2	CASSMITGHVMNTEAFF	TGTGCCAGCAGCATGATCACGGGACACGTTATGAACACTGAAGCTTTCTTT
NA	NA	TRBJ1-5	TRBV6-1	CASSEWSGRGGQPQHF	TGTGCCAGCAGTGAATGGTCAGGTCGAGGAGGTCAGCCCCAGCATTTT
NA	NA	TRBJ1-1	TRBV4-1	CASSLQENTEAFF	TGCGCCAGCAGCCTTCAGGAAAATACTGAAGCTTTCTTT
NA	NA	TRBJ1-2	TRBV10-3	CAIRWGRPDGYYGYTF	TGTGCCATCAGGTGGGGCAGGCCGGACGGCTACTATGGCTACACCTTC
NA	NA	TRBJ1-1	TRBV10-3	CAISLENTEAFF	TGTGCCATCAGTTTAGAAAACACTGAAGCTTTCTTT
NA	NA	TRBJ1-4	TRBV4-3	CASSLTEANEKLFF	TGCGCCAGCAGCCTGACAGAAGCTAATGAAAAACTGTTTTTT
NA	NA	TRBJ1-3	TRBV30	CAWSHTTGHSGNTIYF	TGTGCCTGGAGCCACACTACAGGACACTCTGGAAACACCATATATTTT
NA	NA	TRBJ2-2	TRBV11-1	CASSLVGGTGELFF	TGTGCCAGCAGCTTAGTCGGAGGCACCGGGGAGCTGTTTTTT
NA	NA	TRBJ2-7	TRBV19	CASSITSDRAYEQYF	TGTGCCAGTAGTATAACGTCGGACAGAGCCTACGAGCAGTACTTC